The rows below give T cell receptor beta chains drawn from one sample of a study of blood T cell repertoires in COVID-19. Sequencing was performed with immunoSEQ multiplex PCR; in TCRdb, only in-frame clones are kept and a portion is missing. Seen here are about 270,000 clones, 88% observed once, and the top ten hold 1%. The sequenced material came from PBMCs or T cells enriched from blood (not recorded which). Receptor source: a woman in her twenties or thirties who had recovered from COVID-19. The CDR3 runs from the conserved cysteine through the conserved F or W. Fields, in order: V gene, D gene, J gene, clone size, CDR3 protein, CDR3 DNA. A D gene is named only where the DNA matches it firmly. The size entry is marked missing in some rows and otherwise reads once, few, many or a size class.

TRBV5-8,NA,TRBJ2-3,NA,CASSTDRIKGTDTQYF,TGTGCCAGCAGCACTGACAGAATTAAGGGTACAGATACGCAGTATTTT
TRBV19,TRBD1,TRBJ2-3,NA,CATSLDRALTDTQYF,TGTGCCACTTCTTTGGACAGGGCACTCACAGATACGCAGTATTTT
TRBV5-4,TRBD1,TRBJ2-7,NA,CASSPYRGPGYEQYF,TGTGCCAGCAGCCCTTACAGGGGGCCCGGCTACGAGCAGTACTTC
TRBV19,TRBD1,TRBJ1-3,NA,CASSSRTGFSGNTIYF,TGTGCCAGTAGTTCCCGGACAGGTTTCTCTGGAAACACCATATATTTT
TRBV12-5,NA,TRBJ1-5,NA,CASGLEITARVGDQPQHF,TGTGCTAGTGGTTTGGAAATTACCGCCAGGGTTGGGGATCAGCCCCAGCATTTT
TRBV5-5,TRBD2,TRBJ2-1,NA,CASSLRGLAGANEQFF,TGTGCCAGCAGCTTAAGAGGACTAGCGGGAGCCAATGAGCAGTTCTTC
TRBV13,TRBD2,TRBJ2-7,NA,CASSLGGLPRYEQYF,TGTGCCAGCAGCTTAGGGGGACTACCTCGCTACGAGCAGTACTTC
TRBV29-1,TRBD1,TRBJ1-5,NA,CSVSHGTGVVSNQPQHF,TGCAGCGTTTCCCACGGGACAGGGGTCGTAAGCAATCAGCCCCAGCATTTT
TRBV2,TRBD1,TRBJ2-5,NA,CASSPDRGRETQYF,TGTGCCAGCAGCCCCGACAGGGGTCGGGAGACCCAGTACTTC
TRBV5-4,TRBD2,TRBJ2-3,NA,CASSFPSSGGYSDTQYF,TGTGCCAGCAGCTTCCCGAGTAGCGGGGGCTATTCAGATACGCAGTATTTT
TRBV2,TRBD2,TRBJ2-5,NA,CASSRLAGGETQYF,TGTGCCAGCAGTCGACTAGCGGGAGGAGAGACCCAGTACTTC
TRBV27,NA,TRBJ2-5,NA,CASSFQGTQYF,TGTGCCAGCAGTTTCCAGGGAACCCAGTACTTC
TRBV5-1,NA,TRBJ2-7,NA,CASSTGTDSYEQYF,TGCGCCAGCAGCACAGGGACCGATTCCTACGAGCAGTACTTC
TRBV28,TRBD2,TRBJ2-3,NA,CASSPTTSRGTQYF,TGTGCCAGCAGTCCGACGACTAGCCGTGGTACGCAGTATTTT
TRBV15,NA,TRBJ1-4,NA,CATSRDITGEKLFF,TGTGCCACCAGCAGAGATATAACAGGGGAAAAACTGTTTTTT
TRBV2,TRBD1,TRBJ2-7,NA,CASSEWTGGVYEQYF,TGTGCCAGCAGTGAATGGACAGGGGGCGTTTACGAGCAGTACTTC
TRBV25-1,TRBD1,TRBJ1-1,NA,CASSGLQSGQGTEAFF,TGTGCCAGCAGTGGTCTCCAATCGGGACAGGGGACTGAAGCTTTCTTT
TRBV9,NA,TRBJ1-5,NA,CASSRGDQPQHF,TGTGCCAGCAGCAGGGGCGATCAGCCCCAGCATTTT
TRBV19,TRBD1,TRBJ1-2,NA,CASGGTGLLNGYTF,TGTGCCAGTGGAGGGACAGGACTCCTTAATGGCTACACCTTC
TRBV14,TRBD1,TRBJ1-2,NA,CASSRIQGNYGYTF,TGTGCCAGCAGCCGAATACAGGGGAACTATGGCTACACCTTC
TRBV7-2,NA,TRBJ2-7,few,CASSFNSFYEQYF,TGTGCCAGCAGCTTTAACAGCTTCTACGAGCAGTACTTC
TRBV28,TRBD1,TRBJ1-1,NA,CASRYRGPVTEAFF,TGTGCCAGCAGGTACAGGGGGCCCGTGACTGAAGCTTTCTTT
TRBV28,NA,TRBJ1-1,NA,CASSLRVVMVNTEAFF,TGTGCCAGCAGTCTCAGGGTCGTTATGGTGAACACTGAAGCTTTCTTT
TRBV6-5,NA,TRBJ1-6,NA,CASSNMESPLHF,TGTGCCAGCAGTAATATGGAGTCACCCCTCCACTTT
TRBV7-9,TRBD1,TRBJ1-5,NA,CASSGQGPNQPQHF,TGTGCCAGCAGCGGACAGGGTCCCAATCAGCCCCAGCATTTT
TRBV5-1,NA,TRBJ2-7,NA,CASSLGTTVGGYEQYF,TGCGCCAGCAGCCTGGGTACGACCGTGGGGGGCTACGAGCAGTACTTC
TRBV19,NA,TRBJ1-2,NA,CASSEQGGYYGYTF,TGTGCCAGTAGTGAACAGGGCGGGTACTATGGCTACACCTTC
TRBV27,TRBD1,TRBJ2-1,NA,CASSQDRGLNNEQFF,TGTGCCAGCAGTCAGGACAGGGGGCTCAACAATGAGCAGTTCTTC
TRBV30,NA,TRBJ2-3,NA,CAWSVRIQGSTDTQYF,TGTGCCTGGAGTGTAAGGATTCAGGGGAGCACAGATACGCAGTATTTT
TRBV28,NA,TRBJ2-2,NA,CASSSNFRRGTNTGELFF,TGTGCCAGCAGTTCCAATTTCCGCAGGGGCACAAACACCGGGGAGCTGTTTTTT
TRBV7-9,TRBD2,TRBJ2-3,NA,CASSSWASGGADDTDTQYF,TGTGCCAGCAGCTCCTGGGCTAGCGGGGGGGCCGATGACACAGATACGCAGTATTTT
TRBV10-2,NA,TRBJ1-2,NA,CASSRQPIYGYTF,TGCGCCAGCAGTCGACAGCCTATATATGGCTACACCTTC
TRBV7-2,TRBD1,TRBJ1-5,NA,CASSSRQGKQPQHF,TGTGCCAGCAGCTCGCGACAGGGGAAACAGCCCCAGCATTTT
TRBV28,NA,TRBJ1-4,few,CASSPPRGKLFF,TGTGCCAGCAGTCCCCCAAGAGGTAAACTGTTTTTT
TRBV7-3,NA,TRBJ2-3,NA,CASSLTGGADTQYF,TGTGCCAGCAGCTTAACCGGCGGGGCAGATACGCAGTATTTT
TRBV4-1,NA,TRBJ1-4,NA,CASSQVSGDSANEKLFF,TGCGCCAGCAGCCAAGTAAGCGGTGACTCAGCTAATGAAAAACTGTTTTTT
TRBV4-3,TRBD2,TRBJ2-1,NA,CASSQELAGGYEQFF,TGCGCCAGCAGCCAAGAACTAGCGGGGGGGTATGAGCAGTTCTTC
TRBV27,NA,TRBJ1-1,NA,CASSSATGTEAFF,TGTGCCAGCAGTTCAGCGACAGGCACTGAAGCTTTCTTT
TRBV5-1,NA,TRBJ1-2,NA,CASSLQVDTPYGYTF,TGCGCCAGCAGCTTGCAGGTAGATACACCTTATGGCTACACCTTC
TRBV20-1,TRBD1,TRBJ2-2,NA,CSASPRGKYTGELFF,TGCAGTGCTAGTCCCAGGGGGAAGTACACCGGGGAGCTGTTTTTT
TRBV10-2,TRBD2,TRBJ2-1,once,CASSEGFVGLAGESEQFF,TGCGCCAGCAGTGAGGGTTTTGTAGGGCTAGCGGGAGAAAGTGAGCAGTTCTTC
TRBV19,TRBD1,TRBJ2-2,NA,CASSIDPDREGGGELFF,TGTGCCAGTAGTATAGATCCCGACAGGGAAGGCGGCGGGGAGCTGTTTTTT
TRBV27,TRBD1,TRBJ1-5,NA,CASSPGTGLRQPQHF,TGTGCCAGCAGTCCCGGGACAGGACTTCGTCAGCCCCAGCATTTT
TRBV18,NA,TRBJ1-2,NA,CASSPLPGINYGYTF,TGTGCCAGCTCACCACTCCCAGGGATTAACTATGGCTACACCTTC
TRBV5-1,NA,TRBJ1-1,NA,CASSLMGGMNTEAFF,TGCGCCAGCAGCTTGATGGGGGGTATGAACACTGAAGCTTTCTTT
TRBV20-1,TRBD1,TRBJ1-1,NA,CSAMDREAAFF,TGCAGTGCAATGGACAGGGAGGCAGCTTTCTTT
TRBV21-1,NA,TRBJ2-1,once,CASSTRHPSYNEQFF,TGTGCCAGCAGCACTCGACACCCCTCCTACAATGAGCAGTTCTTC
TRBV2,TRBD1,TRBJ1-2,NA,CASNFDRARINYGYTF,TGTGCCAGCAATTTCGACAGGGCCCGTATTAACTATGGCTACACCTTC
TRBV5-1,NA,TRBJ2-4,NA,CASSLNEQNIQYF,TGCGCCAGCAGCTTGAATGAGCAAAACATTCAGTACTTC
TRBV9,NA,TRBJ1-2,NA,CARSAGGAWGGYTF,TGTGCCCGCAGCGCCGGGGGGGCCTGGGGTGGCTACACCTTC